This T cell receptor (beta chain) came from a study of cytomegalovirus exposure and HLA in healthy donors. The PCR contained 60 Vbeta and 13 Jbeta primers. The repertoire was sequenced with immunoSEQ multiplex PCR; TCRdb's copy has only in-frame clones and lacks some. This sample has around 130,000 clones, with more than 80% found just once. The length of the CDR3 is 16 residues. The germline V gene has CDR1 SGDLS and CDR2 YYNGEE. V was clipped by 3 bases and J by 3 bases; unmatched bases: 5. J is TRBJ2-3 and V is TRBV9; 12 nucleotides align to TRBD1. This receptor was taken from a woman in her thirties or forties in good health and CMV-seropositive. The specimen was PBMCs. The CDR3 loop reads CASSARGQGATDTQYF. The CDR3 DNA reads TGTGCCAGCAGCGCCAGGGGACAGGGGGCAACAGATACGCAGTATTTT.